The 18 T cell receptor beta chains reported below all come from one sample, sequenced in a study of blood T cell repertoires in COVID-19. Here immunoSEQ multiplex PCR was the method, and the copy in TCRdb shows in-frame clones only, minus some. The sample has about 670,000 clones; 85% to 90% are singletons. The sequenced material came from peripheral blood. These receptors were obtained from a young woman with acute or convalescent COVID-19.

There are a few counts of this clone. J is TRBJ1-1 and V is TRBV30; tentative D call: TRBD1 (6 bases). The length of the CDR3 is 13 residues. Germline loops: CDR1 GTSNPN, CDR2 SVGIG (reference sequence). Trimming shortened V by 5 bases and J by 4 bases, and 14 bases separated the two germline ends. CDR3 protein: CAWQHRGGTEAFF. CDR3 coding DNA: TGTGCCTGGCAACACCGAGGGGGCACTGAAGCTTTCTTT.

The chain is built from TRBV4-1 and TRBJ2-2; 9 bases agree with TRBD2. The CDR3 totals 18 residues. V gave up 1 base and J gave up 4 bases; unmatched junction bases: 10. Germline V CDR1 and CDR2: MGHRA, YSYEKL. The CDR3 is CASSQGSLRGGPTGELFF. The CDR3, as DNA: TGCGCCAGCAGCCAAGGATCCTTGCGGGGGGGCCCCACCGGGGAGCTGTTTTTT.

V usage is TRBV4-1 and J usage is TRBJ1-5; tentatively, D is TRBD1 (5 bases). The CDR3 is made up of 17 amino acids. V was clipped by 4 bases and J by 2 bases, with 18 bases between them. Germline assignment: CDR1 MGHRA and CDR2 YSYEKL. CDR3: CASSPETGGVRNQPQHF. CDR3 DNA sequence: TGCGCCAGCAGCCCTGAGACGGGAGGGGTACGCAATCAGCCCCAGCATTTT.

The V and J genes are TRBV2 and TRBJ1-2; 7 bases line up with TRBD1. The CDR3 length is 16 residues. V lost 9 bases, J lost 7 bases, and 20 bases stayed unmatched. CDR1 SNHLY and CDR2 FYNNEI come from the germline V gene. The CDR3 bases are TGTGCCAGAACGAAGCTCGGGCAGGGGGAGTGGGGTGGCTACACCTTC. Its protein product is CARTKLGQGEWGGYTF.

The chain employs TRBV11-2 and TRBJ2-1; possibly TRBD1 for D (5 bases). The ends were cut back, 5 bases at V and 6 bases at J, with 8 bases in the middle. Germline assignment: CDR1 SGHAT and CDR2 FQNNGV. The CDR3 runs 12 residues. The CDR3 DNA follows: TGTGCCAGCAGCACCGACAGCAATGAGCAGTTCTTC. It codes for CASSTDSNEQFF. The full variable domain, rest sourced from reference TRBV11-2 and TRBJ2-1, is EAGVAQSPRYKIIEKRQSVAFWCNPISGHATLYWYQQILGQGPKLLIQFQNNGVVDDSQLPKDRFSAERLKGVDSTLKIQPAKLEDSAVYLCASSTDSNEQFFGPGTRLTVL.

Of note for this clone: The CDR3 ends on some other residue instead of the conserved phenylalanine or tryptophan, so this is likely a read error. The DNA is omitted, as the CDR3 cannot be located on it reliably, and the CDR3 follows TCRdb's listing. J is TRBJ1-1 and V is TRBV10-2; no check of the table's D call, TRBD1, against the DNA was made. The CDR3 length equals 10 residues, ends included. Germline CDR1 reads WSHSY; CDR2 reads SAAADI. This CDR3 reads CASSETGGSH.

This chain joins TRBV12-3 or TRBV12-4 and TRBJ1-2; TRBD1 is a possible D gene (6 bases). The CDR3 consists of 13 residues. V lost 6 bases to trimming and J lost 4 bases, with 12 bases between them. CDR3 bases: TGTGCCAGCAGAGCTCAGGGGCCCTATGGCTACACCTTC. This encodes CASRAQGPYGYTF.

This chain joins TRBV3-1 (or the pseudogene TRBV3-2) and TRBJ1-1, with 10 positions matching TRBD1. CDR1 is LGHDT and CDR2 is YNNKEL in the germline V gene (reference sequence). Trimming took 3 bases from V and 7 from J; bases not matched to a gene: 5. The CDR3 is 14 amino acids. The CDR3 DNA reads TGTGCCAGCAGCCACGGACAGGGGGGAATTGAAGCTTTCTTT. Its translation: CASSHGQGGIEAFF.

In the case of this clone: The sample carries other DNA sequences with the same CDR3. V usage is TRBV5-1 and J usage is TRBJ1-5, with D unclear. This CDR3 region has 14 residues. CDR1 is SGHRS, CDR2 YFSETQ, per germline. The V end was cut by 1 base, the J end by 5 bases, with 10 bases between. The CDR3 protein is CASSLTGGDQPQHF. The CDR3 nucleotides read TGCGCCAGCAGCTTGACCGGCGGAGATCAGCCCCAGCATTTT.

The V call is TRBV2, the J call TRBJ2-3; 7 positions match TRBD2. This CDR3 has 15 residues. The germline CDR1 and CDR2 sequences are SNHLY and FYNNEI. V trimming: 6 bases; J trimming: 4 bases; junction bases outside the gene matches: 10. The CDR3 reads CASRDERGSADTQYF. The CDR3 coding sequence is TGTGCCAGCAGGGACGAGCGGGGTAGCGCAGATACGCAGTATTTT.

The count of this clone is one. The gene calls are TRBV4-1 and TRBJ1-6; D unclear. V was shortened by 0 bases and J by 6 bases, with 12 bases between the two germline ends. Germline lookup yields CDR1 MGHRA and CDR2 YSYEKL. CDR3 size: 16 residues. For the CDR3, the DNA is TGCGCCAGCAGCCAAGATATTAACGCCGGTAATTCACCCCTCCACTTT. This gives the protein CASSQDINAGNSPLHF.

CDR3 amino acids: CASSQDPPDRGQYEQYF. In nucleotides, the CDR3 is TGTGCCAGCAGCCAAGACCCCCCGGACAGGGGGCAGTACGAGCAGTACTTC. The genes are TRBV14 and TRBJ2-7; 11 bases match TRBD1. CDR1 SGHDN and CDR2 FVKESK come from the germline V gene. The length of the CDR3 is 17 residues. V shed 0 bases and J 4 bases; nucleotides not matched to a gene: 8.

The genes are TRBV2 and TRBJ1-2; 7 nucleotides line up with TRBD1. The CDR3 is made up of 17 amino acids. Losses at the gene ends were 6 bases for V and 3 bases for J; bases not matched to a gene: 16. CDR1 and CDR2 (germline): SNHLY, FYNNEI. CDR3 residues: CASRGPGQQTGDYGYTF. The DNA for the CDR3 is TGTGCCAGCAGAGGACCGGGACAGCAAACCGGGGACTATGGCTACACCTTC.

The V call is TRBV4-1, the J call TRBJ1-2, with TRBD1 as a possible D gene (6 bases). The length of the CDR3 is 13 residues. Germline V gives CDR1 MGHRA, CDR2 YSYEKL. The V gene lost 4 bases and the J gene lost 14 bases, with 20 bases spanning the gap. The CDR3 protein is CASSPLLEQGGTF. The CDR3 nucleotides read TGCGCCAGCAGCCCGCTTCTGGAACAGGGCGGTACCTTC.

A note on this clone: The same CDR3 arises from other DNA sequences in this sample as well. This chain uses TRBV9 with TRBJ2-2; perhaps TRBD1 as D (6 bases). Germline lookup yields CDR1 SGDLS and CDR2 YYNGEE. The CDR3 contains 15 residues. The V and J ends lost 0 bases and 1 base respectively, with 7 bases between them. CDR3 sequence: CASSVGGLNTGELFF. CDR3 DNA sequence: TGTGCCAGCAGCGTAGGGGGGCTGAACACCGGGGAGCTGTTTTTT.

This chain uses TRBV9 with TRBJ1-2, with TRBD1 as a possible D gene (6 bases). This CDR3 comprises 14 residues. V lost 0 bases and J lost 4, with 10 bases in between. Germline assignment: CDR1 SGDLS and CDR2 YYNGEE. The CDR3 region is CASSVGGPSYGYTF. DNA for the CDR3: TGTGCCAGCAGCGTAGGGGGGCCTAGCTATGGCTACACCTTC.

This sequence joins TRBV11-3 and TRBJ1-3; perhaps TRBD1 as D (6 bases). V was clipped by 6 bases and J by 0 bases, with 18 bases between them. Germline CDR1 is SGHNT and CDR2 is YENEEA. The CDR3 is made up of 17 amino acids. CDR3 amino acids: CASSLGAGGSSGNTIYF. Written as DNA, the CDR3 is TGTGCCAGCAGTTTGGGGGCAGGCGGCTCCTCTGGAAACACCATATATTTT.

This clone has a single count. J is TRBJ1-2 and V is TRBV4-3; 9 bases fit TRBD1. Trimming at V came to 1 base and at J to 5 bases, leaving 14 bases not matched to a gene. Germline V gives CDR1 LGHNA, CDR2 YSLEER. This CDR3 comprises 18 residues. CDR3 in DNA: TGCGCCAGCAGCCAAGCAACCTCCTCTGACAGGGGGAATTATGGCTACACCTTC. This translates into CASSQATSSDRGNYGYTF.